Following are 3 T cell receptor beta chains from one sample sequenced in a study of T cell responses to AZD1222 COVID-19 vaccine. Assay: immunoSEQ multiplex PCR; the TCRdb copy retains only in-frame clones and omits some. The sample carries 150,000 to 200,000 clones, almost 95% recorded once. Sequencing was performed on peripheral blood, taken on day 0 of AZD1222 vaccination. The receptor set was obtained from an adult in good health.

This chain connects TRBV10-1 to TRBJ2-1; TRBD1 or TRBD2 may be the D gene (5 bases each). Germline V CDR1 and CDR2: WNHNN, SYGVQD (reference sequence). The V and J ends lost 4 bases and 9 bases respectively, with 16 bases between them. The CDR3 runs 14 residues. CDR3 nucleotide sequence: TGCGCCAGCAGTGCGGGGCGGACGCAGGTTGAGCAGTTCTTC. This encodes CASSAGRTQVEQFF.

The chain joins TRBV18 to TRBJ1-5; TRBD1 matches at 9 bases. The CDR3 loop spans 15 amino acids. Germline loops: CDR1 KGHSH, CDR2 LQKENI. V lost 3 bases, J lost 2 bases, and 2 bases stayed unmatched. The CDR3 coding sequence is TGTGCCAGCTCACCGGGACAGGGTGGCAATCAGCCCCAGCATTTT. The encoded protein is CASSPGQGGNQPQHF. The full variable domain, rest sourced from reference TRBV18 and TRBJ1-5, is NAGVMQNPRHLVRRRGQEARLRCSPMKGHSHVYWYRQLPEEGLKFMVYLQKENIIDESGMPKERFSAEFPKEGPSILRIQQVVRGDSAAYFCASSPGQGGNQPQHFGDGTRLSIL.

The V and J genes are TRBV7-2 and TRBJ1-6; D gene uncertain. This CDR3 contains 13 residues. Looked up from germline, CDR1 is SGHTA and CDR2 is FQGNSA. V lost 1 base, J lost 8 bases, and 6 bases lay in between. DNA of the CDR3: TGTGCCAGCAGCTTAGGCCCTGATTCACCCCTCCACTTT. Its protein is CASSLGPDSPLHF.